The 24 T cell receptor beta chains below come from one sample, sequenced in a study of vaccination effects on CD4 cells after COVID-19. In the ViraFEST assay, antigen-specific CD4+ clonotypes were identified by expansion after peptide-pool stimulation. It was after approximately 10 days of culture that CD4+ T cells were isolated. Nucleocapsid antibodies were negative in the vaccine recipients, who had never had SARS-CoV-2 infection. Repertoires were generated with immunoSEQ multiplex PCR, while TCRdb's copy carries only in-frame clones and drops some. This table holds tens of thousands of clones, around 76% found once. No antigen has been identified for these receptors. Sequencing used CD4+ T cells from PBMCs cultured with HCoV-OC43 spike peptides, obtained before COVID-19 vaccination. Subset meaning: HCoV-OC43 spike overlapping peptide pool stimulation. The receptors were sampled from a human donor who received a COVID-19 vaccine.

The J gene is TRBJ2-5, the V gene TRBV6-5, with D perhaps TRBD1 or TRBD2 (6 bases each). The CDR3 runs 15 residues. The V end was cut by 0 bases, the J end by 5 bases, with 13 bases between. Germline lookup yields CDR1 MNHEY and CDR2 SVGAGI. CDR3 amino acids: CASSYSRGGPETQYF. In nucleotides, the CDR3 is TGTGCCAGCAGTTACTCTCGAGGGGGGCCTGAGACCCAGTACTTC.

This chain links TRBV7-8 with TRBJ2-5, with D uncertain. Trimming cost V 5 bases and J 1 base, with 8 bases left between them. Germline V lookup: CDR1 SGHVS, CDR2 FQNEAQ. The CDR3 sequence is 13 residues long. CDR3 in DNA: TGTGCCAGCAGCCGGACCTTCCAAGAGACCCAGTACTTC. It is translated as CASSRTFQETQYF.

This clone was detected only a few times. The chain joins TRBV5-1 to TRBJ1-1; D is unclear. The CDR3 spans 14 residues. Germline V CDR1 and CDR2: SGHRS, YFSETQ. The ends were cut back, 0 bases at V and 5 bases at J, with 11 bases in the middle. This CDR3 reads CASSLELLGTEAFF. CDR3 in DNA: TGCGCCAGCAGCTTGGAACTTTTAGGAACTGAAGCTTTCTTT. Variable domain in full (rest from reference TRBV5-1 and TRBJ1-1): KAGVTQTPRYLIKTRGQQVTLSCSPISGHRSVSWYQQTPGQGLQFLFEYFSETQRNKGNFPGRFSGRQFSNSRSEMNVSTLELGDSALYLCASSLELLGTEAFFGQGTRLTVV.

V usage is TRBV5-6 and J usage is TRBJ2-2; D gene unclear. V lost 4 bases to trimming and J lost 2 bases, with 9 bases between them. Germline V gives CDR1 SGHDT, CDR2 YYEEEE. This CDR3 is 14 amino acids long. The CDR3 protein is CASSRRVNTGELFF. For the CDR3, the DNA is TGTGCCAGCAGCCGAAGGGTCAACACCGGGGAGCTGTTTTTT. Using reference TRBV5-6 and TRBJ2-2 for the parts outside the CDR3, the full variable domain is DAGVTQSPTHLIKTRGQQVTLRCSPKSGHDTVSWYQQALGQGPQFIFQYYEEEERQRGNFPDRFSGHQFPNYSSELNVNALLLGDSALYLCASSRRVNTGELFFGEGSRLTVL.

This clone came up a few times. In DNA, the CDR3 is TGTGCCAGCAGTGCCCGGACAGGGCCGTCCTACGAGCAGTACGTC. Encoded protein: CASSARTGPSYEQYV. The V call is TRBV6-2 or TRBV6-3, the J call TRBJ2-7; 8 nucleotides align to TRBD1. This CDR3 is 15 amino acids long. The ends lost 5 bases at V and 1 base at J; junction bases unmatched: 7. Germline V gene sequence: CDR1 MNHEY, CDR2 SVGEGT.

The CDR3 sequence: CASSLGLGTGDTQYF. The DNA for the CDR3 is TGCGCCAGCAGCTTGGGACTAGGGACAGGAGATACGCAGTATTTT. This chain uses TRBV5-1 with TRBJ2-3; 8 nucleotides line up with TRBD1. This CDR3 comprises 15 residues. V lost 0 bases to trimming and J lost 5 bases; unmatched junction nucleotides: 5. Germline loops: CDR1 SGHRS, CDR2 YFSETQ.

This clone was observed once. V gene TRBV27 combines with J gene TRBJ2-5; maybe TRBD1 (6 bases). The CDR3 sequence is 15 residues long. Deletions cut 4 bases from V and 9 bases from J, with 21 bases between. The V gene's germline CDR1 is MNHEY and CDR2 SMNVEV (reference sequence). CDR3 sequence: CASSYGSGTFGPQYF. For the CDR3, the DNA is TGTGCCAGCAGTTACGGATCCGGGACATTCGGACCCCAGTACTTC.

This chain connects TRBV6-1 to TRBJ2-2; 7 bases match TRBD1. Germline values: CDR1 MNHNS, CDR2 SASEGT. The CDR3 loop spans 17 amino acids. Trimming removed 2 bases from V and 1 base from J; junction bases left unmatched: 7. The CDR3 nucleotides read TGTGCCAGCAGTGAACACCTGGGACAGAGGAACACCGGGGAGCTGTTTTTT. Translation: CASSEHLGQRNTGELFF.

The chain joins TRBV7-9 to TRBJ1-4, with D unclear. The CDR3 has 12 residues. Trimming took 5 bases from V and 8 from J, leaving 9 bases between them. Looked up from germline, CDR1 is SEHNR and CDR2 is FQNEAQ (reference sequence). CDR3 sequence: CASSRLSEKLFF. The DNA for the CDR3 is TGTGCCAGCAGCCGTCTTTCAGAAAAACTGTTTTTT.

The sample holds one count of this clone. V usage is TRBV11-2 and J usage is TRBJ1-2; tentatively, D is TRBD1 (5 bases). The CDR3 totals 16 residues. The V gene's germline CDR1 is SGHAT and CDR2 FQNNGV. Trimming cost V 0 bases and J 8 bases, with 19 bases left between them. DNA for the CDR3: TGTGCCAGCAGCTTAGATATAGCAGGGAGTACGATGGGCTACACCTTC. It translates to CASSLDIAGSTMGYTF.

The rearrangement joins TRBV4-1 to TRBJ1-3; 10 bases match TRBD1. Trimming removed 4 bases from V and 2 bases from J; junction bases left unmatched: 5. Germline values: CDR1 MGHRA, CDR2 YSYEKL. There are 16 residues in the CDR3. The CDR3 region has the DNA TGCGCCAGCAGCCGCTCCGGGACAGGGGCTGGAAACACCATATATTTT. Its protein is CASSRSGTGAGNTIYF.

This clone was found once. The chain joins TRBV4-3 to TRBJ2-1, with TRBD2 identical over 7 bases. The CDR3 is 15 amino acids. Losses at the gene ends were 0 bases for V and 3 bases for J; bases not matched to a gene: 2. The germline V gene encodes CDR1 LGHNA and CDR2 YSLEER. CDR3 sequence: CASSQEGGGYNEQFF. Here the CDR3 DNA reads TGCGCCAGCAGCCAAGAAGGCGGGGGCTACAATGAGCAGTTCTTC.

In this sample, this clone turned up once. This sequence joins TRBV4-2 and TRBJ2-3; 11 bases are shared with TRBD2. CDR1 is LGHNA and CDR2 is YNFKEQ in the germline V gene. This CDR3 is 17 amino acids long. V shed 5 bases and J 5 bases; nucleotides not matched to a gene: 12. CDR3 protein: CASSSSLSGGAIDTQYF. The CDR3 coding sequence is TGTGCCAGCAGCTCATCCCTTAGCGGGGGGGCCATAGATACGCAGTATTTT.

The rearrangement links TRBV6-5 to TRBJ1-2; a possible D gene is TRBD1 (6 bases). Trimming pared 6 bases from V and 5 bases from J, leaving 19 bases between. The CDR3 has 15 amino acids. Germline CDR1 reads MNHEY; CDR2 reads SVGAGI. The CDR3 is CASSPPGQGRYGYTF. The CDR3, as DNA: TGTGCCAGCAGCCCGCCTGGGCAGGGGAGATATGGCTACACCTTC.

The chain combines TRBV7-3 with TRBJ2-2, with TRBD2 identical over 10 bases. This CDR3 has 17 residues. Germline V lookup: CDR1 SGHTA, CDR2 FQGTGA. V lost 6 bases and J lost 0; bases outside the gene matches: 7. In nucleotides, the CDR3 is TGTGCCAGCAGTCCCCTAGCGGGGGAGGCGAACACCGGGGAGCTGTTTTTT. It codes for CASSPLAGEANTGELFF. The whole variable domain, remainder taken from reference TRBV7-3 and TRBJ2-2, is GAGVSQTPSNKVTEKGKYVELRCDPISGHTALYWYRQSLGQGPEFLIYFQGTGAADDSGLPNDRFFAVRPEGSVSTLKIQRTERGDSAVYLCASSPLAGEANTGELFFGEGSRLTVL.

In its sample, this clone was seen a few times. CDR3 amino acids: CASSYGRGYTEAFF. The CDR3, as DNA: TGTGCCAGCAGTTACGGGCGGGGCTACACTGAAGCTTTCTTT. The chain employs TRBV6-2 or TRBV6-3 and TRBJ1-1; possibly TRBD1 for D (5 bases). Germline V CDR1 and CDR2: MNHEY, SVGEGT. Trimming shortened V by 2 bases and J by 3 bases, and 10 bases separated the two germline ends. The CDR3 covers 14 residues.

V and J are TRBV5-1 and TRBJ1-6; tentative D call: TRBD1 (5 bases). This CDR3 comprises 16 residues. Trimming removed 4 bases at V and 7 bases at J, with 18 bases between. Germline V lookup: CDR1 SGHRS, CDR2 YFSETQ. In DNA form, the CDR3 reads TGCGCCAGCAGCCCCTTAGACAACGGGGGGAATTCACCCCTCCACTTT. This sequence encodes CASSPLDNGGNSPLHF.

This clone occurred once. CDR3 in DNA: TGTGCCAGTAGTATAGGGACAGGGACAGATACGCAGTATTTT. Its protein is CASSIGTGTDTQYF. The V call is TRBV19, the J call TRBJ2-3, with TRBD1 matching over 8 bases. Germline loops: CDR1 LNHDA, CDR2 SQIVND (reference sequence). After removal of 1 base from V and 3 bases from J, the junction contained 0 bases not matched to a gene. This CDR3 spans 14 amino acids.

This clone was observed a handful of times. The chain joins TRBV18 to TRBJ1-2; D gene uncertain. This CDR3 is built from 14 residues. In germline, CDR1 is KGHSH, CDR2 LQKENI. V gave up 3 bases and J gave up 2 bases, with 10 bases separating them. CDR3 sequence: CASSPGYENYGYTF. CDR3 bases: TGTGCCAGCTCACCCGGGTATGAGAACTATGGCTACACCTTC. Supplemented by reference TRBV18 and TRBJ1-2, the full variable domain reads NAGVMQNPRHLVRRRGQEARLRCSPMKGHSHVYWYRQLPEEGLKFMVYLQKENIIDESGMPKERFSAEFPKEGPSILRIQQVVRGDSAAYFCASSPGYENYGYTFGSGTRLTVV.

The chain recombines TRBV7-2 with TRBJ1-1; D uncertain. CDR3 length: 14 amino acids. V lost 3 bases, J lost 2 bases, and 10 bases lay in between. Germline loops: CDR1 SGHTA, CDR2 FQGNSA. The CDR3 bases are TGTGCCAGCAGCTTTAGTAGGGAAAACACTGAAGCTTTCTTT. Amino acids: CASSFSRENTEAFF.

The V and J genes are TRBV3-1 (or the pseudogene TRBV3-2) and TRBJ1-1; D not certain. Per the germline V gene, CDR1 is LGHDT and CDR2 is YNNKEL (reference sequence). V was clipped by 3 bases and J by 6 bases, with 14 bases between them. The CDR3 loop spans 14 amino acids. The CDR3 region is CASSQSSITPEAFF. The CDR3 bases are TGTGCCAGCAGCCAGTCGAGCATCACCCCTGAAGCTTTCTTT.

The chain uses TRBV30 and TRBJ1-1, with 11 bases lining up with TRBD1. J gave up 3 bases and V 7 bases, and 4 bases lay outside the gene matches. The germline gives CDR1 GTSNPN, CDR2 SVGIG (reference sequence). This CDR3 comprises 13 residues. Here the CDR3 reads CAFTGQGDTEAFF. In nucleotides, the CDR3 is TGTGCCTTTACGGGACAGGGGGACACTGAAGCTTTCTTT.

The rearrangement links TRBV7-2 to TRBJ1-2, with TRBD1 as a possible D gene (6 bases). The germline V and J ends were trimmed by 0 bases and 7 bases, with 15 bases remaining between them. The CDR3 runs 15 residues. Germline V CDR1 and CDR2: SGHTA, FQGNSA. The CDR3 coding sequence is TGTGCCAGCAGCTTAGCCCCCGGGGGCGCGGGTGGCTACACCTTC. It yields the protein CASSLAPGGAGGYTF.

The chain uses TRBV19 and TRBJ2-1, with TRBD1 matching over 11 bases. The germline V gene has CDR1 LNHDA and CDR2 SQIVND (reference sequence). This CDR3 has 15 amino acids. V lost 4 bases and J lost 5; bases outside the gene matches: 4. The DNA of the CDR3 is TGTGCCAGTAGTAGGACAGGGGGCGCAGACAATGAGCAGTTCTTC. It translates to CASSRTGGADNEQFF.